Reported below is one TCR beta chain. Enrolled during active infection, Seattle patients were then followed longitudinally. The sample comes from a study of blood T cell repertoires in COVID-19. Study-wide context: Samples representing acute and convalescent COVID-19 were sourced from the United States, Italy and Spain.

In the source study's methods: It was from reference gene primer amplification that nucleated cell counts were estimated. Sequencing used immunoSEQ multiplex PCR; TCRdb keeps in-frame clones, though not all of them. V, J and clone size are taken as reported in that table, and D and trimming were inferred from the DNA itself. The table shows 50,000 to 60,000 clones, with about four fifths occurring only once. This CDR3 comprises 15 residues. Germline V gives CDR1 SNHLY, CDR2 FYNNEI. V dropped 4 bases and J dropped 3 bases, with 13 bases sitting between them. The chain joins TRBV2 to TRBJ2-1; D possibly corresponds to TRBD2 (6 bases). This receptor was obtained from a woman aged 80 or older with COVID-19, enrolled during active disease. The specimen was peripheral blood. The CDR3 loop is CASSAMGLRYNEQFF. DNA for the CDR3: TGTGCCAGCAGTGCCATGGGACTCCGCTACAATGAGCAGTTCTTC.